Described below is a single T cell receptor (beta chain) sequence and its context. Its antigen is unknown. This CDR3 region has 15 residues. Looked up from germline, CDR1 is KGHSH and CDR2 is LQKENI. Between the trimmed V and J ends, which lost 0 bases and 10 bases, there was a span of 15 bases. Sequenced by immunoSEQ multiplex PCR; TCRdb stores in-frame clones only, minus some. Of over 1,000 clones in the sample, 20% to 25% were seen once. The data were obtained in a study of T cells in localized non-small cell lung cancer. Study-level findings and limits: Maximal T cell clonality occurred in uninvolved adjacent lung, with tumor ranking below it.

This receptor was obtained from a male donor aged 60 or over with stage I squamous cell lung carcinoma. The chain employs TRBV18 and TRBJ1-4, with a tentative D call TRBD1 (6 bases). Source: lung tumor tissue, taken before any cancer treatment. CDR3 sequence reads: CASSPPQGGGRKLFF. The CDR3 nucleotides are TGTGCCAGCTCACCACCTCAGGGAGGGGGACGAAAACTGTTTTTT.